Following are 21 T cell receptor beta chains from one sample sequenced in a study of cytomegalovirus exposure and HLA in healthy donors. The PCR was carried out with 60 Vbeta primers and 13 Jbeta primers. Profiling relied on immunoSEQ multiplex PCR, and the TCRdb table lists in-frame clones only, not all of them. The table lists 200,000 to 250,000 clones, roughly 80% of them singletons. Input material: PBMCs. These receptors all stem from a girl under 18 in good health and CMV-seronegative.

The V call is TRBV5-8, the J call TRBJ1-2; the D gene is possibly TRBD1 (5 bases). Per the germline V gene, CDR1 is SGHTS and CDR2 is YDEGEE. The CDR3 has 14 amino acids. With 4 bases removed from V and 4 bases from J, the gap between germline ends came to 14 bases. CDR3: CASSPTVRGYGYTF. CDR3 coding DNA: TGTGCCAGCAGCCCCACAGTAAGGGGCTATGGCTACACCTTC.

V gene TRBV5-1 combines with J gene TRBJ2-7; 8 bases line up with TRBD2. Germline V gene data show CDR1 as SGHRS and CDR2 as YFSETQ. V lost 6 bases and J lost 4; bases outside the gene matches: 9. The CDR3 consists of 14 residues. The chain's CDR3 is CASILSGGSYEQYF. In nucleotides, the CDR3 is TGCGCCAGCATCCTGTCGGGGGGGAGTTACGAGCAGTACTTC. The variable domain in full, with the rest retrieved from reference TRBV5-1 and TRBJ2-7, is KAGVTQTPRYLIKTRGQQVTLSCSPISGHRSVSWYQQTPGQGLQFLFEYFSETQRNKGNFPGRFSGRQFSNSRSEMNVSTLELGDSALYLCASILSGGSYEQYFGPGTRLTVT.

The V and J genes are TRBV4-1 and TRBJ1-1; D possibly corresponds to TRBD1 (6 bases). Germline V gene sequence: CDR1 MGHRA, CDR2 YSYEKL. This CDR3 comprises 16 residues. V gave up 0 bases and J gave up 3 bases, with 14 bases separating them. The CDR3 coding sequence is TGCGCCAGCAGCCAAGACGGCCCAAGGGGGTACACTGAAGCTTTCTTT. Amino acid sequence: CASSQDGPRGYTEAFF.

The chain employs TRBV28 and TRBJ1-6; D is unclear. This CDR3 comprises 11 residues. Germline V gene data show CDR1 as MDHEN and CDR2 as SYDVKM. With 5 bases removed from V and 12 bases from J, the gap between germline ends came to 8 bases. CDR3 DNA sequence: TGTGCCAGCAGTGTAACTCTACCCCTCCACTTT. Translating gives CASSVTLPLHF.

The chain has TRBV4-3 and TRBJ2-4, with 14 bases aligning to TRBD2. CDR3 length equals 15 residues. CDR1 and CDR2 from the germline V gene are LGHNA and YSLEER. Trimming at V came to 1 base and at J to 13 bases, leaving 6 bases not matched to a gene. CDR3 in DNA: TGCGCCAGCAGCCAAGGGGGACTAGCGGGAGCAGGGCAGTACTTC. Translated, it gives CASSQGGLAGAGQYF.

The chain couples TRBV27 to TRBJ1-1; maybe TRBD1 (6 bases). V lost 5 bases, J lost 2 bases, and 9 bases lay in between. The CDR3 runs 13 residues. Germline V lookup: CDR1 MNHEY, CDR2 SMNVEV (reference sequence). CDR3 DNA sequence: TGTGCCAGCAGTCTGGACAGAAACACTGAAGCTTTCTTT. This gives the protein CASSLDRNTEAFF.

The J gene is TRBJ1-5, the V gene TRBV7-9; weak D call: TRBD1 (5 bases). The germline V gene has CDR1 SEHNR and CDR2 FQNEAQ (reference sequence). The CDR3 consists of 12 residues. The V gene lost 5 bases and the J gene lost 6 bases, with 8 bases spanning the gap. CDR3 amino acids: CASSPGVQPQHF. In DNA, the CDR3 is TGTGCCAGCAGCCCGGGGGTTCAGCCCCAGCATTTT.

This chain links TRBV2 with TRBJ2-7, with TRBD1 matching over 7 bases. The CDR3 is 16 amino acids. V gave up 0 bases and J gave up 9 bases; unmatched junction bases: 14. Germline lookup yields CDR1 SNHLY and CDR2 FYNNEI. The CDR3 DNA follows: TGTGCCAGCAGTGAAGCGGGACCGGGACAGTCTCGTGGGCAGTACTTC. Translated, it gives CASSEAGPGQSRGQYF.

The CDR3 region is CASSFRLAVSYEQYF. The CDR3, as DNA: TGTGCCAGCAGTTTCAGACTAGCGGTGTCCTACGAGCAGTACTTC. The rearrangement joins TRBV28 to TRBJ2-7, with 9 bases identical to TRBD2. The CDR3 loop spans 15 amino acids. Germline values: CDR1 MDHEN, CDR2 SYDVKM. V shed 3 bases, J shed 1 base, and the junction held 4 bases outside the gene matches.

The chain links TRBV29-1 to TRBJ1-2, with D possibly being TRBD1 (6 bases). This CDR3 contains 13 residues. V gave up 6 bases and J gave up 7 bases, with 18 bases separating them. CDR1 is SQVTM and CDR2 is ANQGSEA in the germline V gene. This chain's CDR3 is CSVIRDTASGYTF. The CDR3 region has the DNA TGCAGCGTGATACGGGACACCGCTAGTGGCTACACCTTC.

The chain joins TRBV11-3 to TRBJ2-1, with unresolved D. V lost 0 bases, J lost 8 bases, and 8 bases lay in between. The CDR3 length is 13 residues. CDR1 SGHNT and CDR2 YENEEA come from the germline V gene. The CDR3 nucleotides read TGTGCCAGCAGCTTAGACCCCCAGGATGAGCAGTTCTTC. It codes for CASSLDPQDEQFF. The full variable domain, rest sourced from reference TRBV11-3 and TRBJ2-1, is EAGVVQSPRYKIIEKKQPVAFWCNPISGHNTLYWYLQNLGQGPELLIRYENEEAVDDSQLPKDRFSAERLKGVDSTLKIQPAELGDSAVYLCASSLDPQDEQFFGPGTRLTVL.

V gene TRBV19 combines with J gene TRBJ1-5, with D possibly matching TRBD1 (5 bases). V lost 4 bases to trimming and J lost 0 bases, with 10 bases between them. This CDR3 is 15 amino acids long. Germline CDR1 LNHDA, CDR2 SQIVND (reference sequence). The CDR3 DNA sequence: TGTGCCAGTAGTACGCCGGGGGTTAGCAATCAGCCCCAGCATTTT. It encodes CASSTPGVSNQPQHF.

The chain is built from TRBV9 and TRBJ1-1; 7 bases align to TRBD1. J lost 6 bases, V lost 6 bases, and 17 bases had no gene match. Germline lookup yields CDR1 SGDLS and CDR2 YYNGEE. There are 16 residues in the CDR3. The CDR3 here is CASTEIPIGGGSEAFF. The CDR3, as DNA: TGTGCCAGCACCGAAATCCCCATAGGGGGCGGATCTGAAGCTTTCTTT.

The rearrangement links TRBV5-1 to TRBJ1-4; TRBD1 is a possible D gene (6 bases). CDR3 length: 17 residues. CDR1 and CDR2 (germline): SGHRS, YFSETQ. Between the trimmed V and J ends, which lost 1 base and 0 bases, there was a span of 13 bases. The CDR3 DNA follows: TGCGCCAGCAGCTTGTCCGGGGGGCGCGCAACTAATGAAAAACTGTTTTTT. Protein product: CASSLSGGRATNEKLFF.

The rearrangement joins TRBV9 to TRBJ1-3; weak D call: TRBD1 (6 bases). The germline V gene has CDR1 SGDLS and CDR2 YYNGEE. The CDR3 runs 18 residues. With 2 bases removed from V and 7 bases from J, the gap between germline ends came to 25 bases. The CDR3 spells CASSVGQDPPYSWNTIYF. The CDR3 nucleotides are TGTGCCAGCAGCGTGGGACAAGACCCACCCTACTCTTGGAACACCATATATTTT.

The rearrangement links TRBV7-9 to TRBJ1-4; D uncertain. Germline CDR1 SEHNR, CDR2 FQNEAQ (reference sequence). This CDR3 is built from 13 residues. The V end was cut by 9 bases, the J end by 8 bases, with 16 bases between. CDR3 loop: CASGNRGEEKLFF. As DNA, the CDR3 is TGTGCCAGTGGCAACCGGGGAGAAGAAAAACTGTTTTTT.

The chain uses TRBV28 and TRBJ2-5; the match to TRBD1 covers 12 bases. Germline V lookup: CDR1 MDHEN, CDR2 SYDVKM. CDR3 length: 14 residues. Trimming removed 8 bases from V and 3 bases from J; junction bases left unmatched: 4. As DNA, the CDR3 is TGTGCCAGCGGGACAGGGGGCATGGAAGAGACCCAGTACTTC. Translating it yields CASGTGGMEETQYF.

The chain links TRBV7-2 to TRBJ2-2; TRBD2 matches at 8 bases. The CDR3 loop spans 17 amino acids. The junction had 10 bases not matched to a gene; V was cut back by 3 bases and J by 4 bases. Germline lookup yields CDR1 SGHTA and CDR2 FQGNSA. The CDR3 loop reads CASSFLYGGAGTGELFF. The CDR3 DNA reads as TGTGCCAGCAGCTTCCTCTACGGGGGGGCCGGCACCGGGGAGCTGTTTTTT.

The DNA of the CDR3 is TGCGCCAGCAGCTGGTCGGACAGAATGAACACTGAAGCTTTCTTT. This codes for CASSWSDRMNTEAFF. The rearrangement links TRBV5-1 to TRBJ1-1; D possibly corresponds to TRBD1 (6 bases). Germline-derived CDR1 and CDR2 are SGHRS and YFSETQ. V lost 3 bases, J lost 0 bases, and 12 bases lay in between. There are 15 residues in the CDR3.

The chain uses TRBV4-1 and TRBJ2-2, with 14 bases fitting TRBD2. Trimming at V came to 1 base and at J to 7 bases, leaving 8 bases not matched to a gene. This CDR3 has 18 amino acids. Germline values: CDR1 MGHRA, CDR2 YSYEKL. The CDR3 DNA sequence: TGCGCCAGCAGCCAAGCCTCGGGACTAGCGGGAGCCGGCGGGGAGCTGTTTTTT. It codes for CASSQASGLAGAGGELFF.

The V gene is TRBV5-1, the J gene TRBJ2-2; possible D gene TRBD2, 6 bases. The CDR3 length is 17 residues. V was shortened by 4 bases and J by 0 bases, with 16 bases between the two germline ends. Germline CDR1 and CDR2: SGHRS and YFSETQ. CDR3 region: CASSRWRAGSNTGELFF. CDR3 DNA: TGCGCCAGCAGCCGCTGGAGGGCCGGGTCGAACACCGGGGAGCTGTTTTTT.